The clone carrying this T cell receptor (beta chain) was detected a few times. Its antigen is unidentified. This CDR3 is built from 14 residues. The germline V gene encodes CDR1 LNHDA and CDR2 SQIVND (reference sequence). V lost 4 bases, J lost 2 bases, and 5 bases stayed unmatched. This record belongs to a study of identical twins. Points from the study as a whole: Those out-of-frame alpha sequences shared by twins showed an excess of low generation probability. A lower insertion count was a feature of abundant cord blood beta clonotypes, with no such feature in memory repertoires.

Unique molecular identifiers were present on cDNA, and template switching added a universal primer site. MiXCR, applied by TCRdb to the 5' RACE reads, yields one record per CDR3 protein. The sample holds 750,000 to 950,000 distinct CDR3 sequences, about 12% seen once. The donors were all healthy and Caucasian. These data were likewise used in another study, on yellow fever vaccine responses in identical twins.

Sequenced material: PBMCs. This chain joins TRBV19 and TRBJ2-7, with TRBD2 identical over 7 bases. This TCR was recovered from a woman aged 18-30 years in good health. This CDR3 reads CASSTAGRAYEQYF. The CDR3 nucleotides are TGTGCCAGTAGTACCGCAGGGAGGGCCTACGAGCAGTACTTC.